Each of the 8 T cell receptor beta chains below was sequenced from the same sample in a study of blood T cell repertoires in COVID-19. This table comes from immunoSEQ multiplex PCR, and its TCRdb copy is limited to in-frame clones, with some not included. Among some 270,000 clones listed, around 90% were seen once. Sequencing was carried out using PBMCs or T cells enriched from blood (not recorded which). These receptors all stem from a woman younger than 45 with acute COVID-19.

In its sample, this clone was seen once. This rearrangement joins TRBV12-5 to TRBJ2-4; 9 nucleotides agree with TRBD2. The V gene's germline CDR1 is LGHNT and CDR2 FRNRAP. There are 21 residues in the CDR3. Losses at the gene ends were 2 bases for V and 1 base for J; bases not matched to a gene: 18. The CDR3 is CASGLYCGGERALLAKNIQYF. In nucleotides, the CDR3 is TGTGCTAGTGGTTTGTATTGCGGGGGGGAGCGGGCATTACTCGCCAAAAACATTCAGTACTTC.

CDR3 in DNA: TGTGCCAGCAGTGAGCCCGGGACAGGCCTTAATGAGCAGTTCTTC. It yields the protein CASSEPGTGLNEQFF. The chain joins TRBV25-1 to TRBJ2-1; TRBD1 matches 8 bases. Trimming cost V 3 bases and J 7 bases; bases outside gene matches: 8. The CDR3 runs 15 residues. Per the germline V gene, CDR1 is MGHDK and CDR2 is SYGVNS. The full variable domain, in which reference TRBV25-1 and TRBJ2-1 provide the parts outside the CDR3, is EADIYQTPRYLVIGTGKKITLECSQTMGHDKMYWYQQDPGMELHLIHYSYGVNSTEKGDLSSESTVSRIRTEHFPLTLESARPSHTSQYLCASSEPGTGLNEQFFGPGTRLTVL.

This rearrangement joins TRBV28 to TRBJ1-5, with 8 nucleotides matching TRBD1. The CDR3 totals 16 residues. Germline V gene data show CDR1 as MDHEN and CDR2 as SYDVKM. The V gene end was trimmed by 6 bases and the J gene end by 1 base; junction bases not matched to a gene: 8. The CDR3 loop reads CASSRDRGVSNQPQHF. In DNA form, the CDR3 reads TGTGCCAGCAGCCGCGACAGGGGAGTAAGCAATCAGCCCCAGCATTTT.

V and J are TRBV19 and TRBJ2-7, with 8 bases that match TRBD1. The CDR3 has 15 amino acids. Germline trimming cut 3 bases from V and 1 base from J; bases unmatched to any gene: 5. From germline, CDR1 is LNHDA and CDR2 SQIVND (reference sequence). DNA of the CDR3: TGTGCCAGTAGTATTGAGCACAGGGGGTCCTACGAGCAGTACTTC. This translates into CASSIEHRGSYEQYF.

The chain is built from TRBV19 and TRBJ2-7; D unclear. Per germline, CDR1 LNHDA and CDR2 SQIVND (reference sequence). The CDR3 is made up of 13 amino acids. With 6 bases removed from V and 2 bases from J, the gap between germline ends came to 11 bases. CDR3 bases: TGTGCCAGTAGCCCCTTTGGAGCCTACGAGCAGTACTTC. It is translated as CASSPFGAYEQYF. The entire variable domain, with the rest obtained from reference TRBV19 and TRBJ2-7, is as follows: DGGITQSPKYLFRKEGQNVTLSCEQNLNHDAMYWYRQDPGQGLRLIYYSQIVNDFQKGDIAEGYSVSREKKESFPLTVTSAQKNPTAFYLCASSPFGAYEQYFGPGTRLTVT.

The rearrangement joins TRBV2 to TRBJ2-3, with TRBD1 identical over 8 bases. After removal of 3 bases from V and 2 bases from J, the junction contained 4 bases not matched to a gene. Germline V gives CDR1 SNHLY, CDR2 FYNNEI. The CDR3 consists of 15 residues. For the CDR3, the DNA is TGTGCCAGCAGTGACAGGGGGCGGAACACAGATACGCAGTATTTT. Protein: CASSDRGRNTDTQYF.

V and J are TRBV28 and TRBJ1-5; 8 bases line up with TRBD1. This CDR3 contains 14 residues. Germline V gives CDR1 MDHEN, CDR2 SYDVKM. The V and J ends lost 6 bases and 8 bases, in that order; junction bases with no gene match: 9. The CDR3 region is CASSPGTGLKPQHF. DNA of the CDR3: TGTGCCAGCAGCCCCGGGACAGGTTTGAAGCCCCAGCATTTT. The full variable domain, completed using reference TRBV28 and TRBJ1-5, is DVKVTQSSRYLVKRTGEKVFLECVQDMDHENMFWYRQDPGLGLRLIYFSYDVKMKEKGDIPEGYSVSREKKERFSLILESASTNQTSMYLCASSPGTGLKPQHFGDGTRLSIL.

The V gene is TRBV6-5, the J gene TRBJ1-1, with 8 nucleotides matching TRBD1. Trimming removed 9 bases from V and 4 bases from J; junction bases left unmatched: 10. The CDR3 covers 14 residues. From germline, CDR1 is MNHEY and CDR2 SVGAGI. The CDR3 bases are TGTGCCAGTTCGGACAGGGAGAGGTTCACTGAAGCTTTCTTT. Translated: CASSDRERFTEAFF.